The 21 T cell receptor beta chains below were found in one sample sequenced in a study of a mutant IDH1 vaccine in newly diagnosed glioma. This table comes from immunoSEQ multiplex PCR, and its TCRdb copy is limited to in-frame clones, with some not included. This sample has about 55,000 clones; 80% occur once, and the top ten carry 6.2%. The time point denotes: week 23, last vaccination. Topical imiquimod accompanied each vaccine dose, which consisted of 300 ug of mutant IDH1 20-mer peptide. The antigens these receptors bind are not known. Sample: PBMCs, taken from a glioma patient whose treatment included an IDH1 peptide vaccine. Receptors were obtained from a man aged 35 to 55 with glioma.

The chain recombines TRBV7-9 with TRBJ1-2; D is ambiguous. Trimming took off 6 bases at V and 5 bases at J, with 13 bases between the two ends. Per germline, CDR1 SEHNR and CDR2 FQNEAQ (reference sequence). The CDR3 totals 13 residues. CDR3 coding DNA: TGTGCCAGCAGTAACCACCTCGGGTATGGCTACACCTTC. It translates to CASSNHLGYGYTF.

The chain links TRBV30 to TRBJ1-6, with 7 bases that match TRBD1. Germline CDR1 reads GTSNPN; CDR2 reads SVGIG (reference sequence). The CDR3 totals 16 residues. J lost 7 bases, V lost 0 bases, and 9 bases had no gene match. The CDR3 DNA reads as TGTGCCTGGAGTGTACTTGCAGGGGGAGGGAATTCACCCCTCCACTTT. Translating it yields CAWSVLAGGGNSPLHF.

The V gene is TRBV27, the J gene TRBJ2-6, with no clear D. The V gene lost 3 bases and the J gene lost 0 bases, with 9 bases spanning the gap. CDR3 length: 16 residues. Germline-derived CDR1 and CDR2 are MNHEY and SMNVEV (reference sequence). This CDR3 is CASSFLTTSGANVLTF. DNA for the CDR3: TGTGCCAGCAGTTTCCTCACCACCTCTGGGGCCAACGTCCTGACTTTC. Based on the CDR3 plus reference TRBV27 and TRBJ2-6, the full variable domain is EAQVTQNPRYLITVTGKKLTVTCSQNMNHEYMSWYRQDPGLGLRQIYYSMNVEVTDKGDVPEGYKVSRKEKRNFPLILESPSPNQTSLYFCASSFLTTSGANVLTFGAGSRLTVL.

This chain connects TRBV7-9 to TRBJ2-5; 10 nucleotides agree with TRBD2. The J segment lost 5 bases and the V segment lost 5 bases, leaving 8 bases of the junction unmatched. Germline CDR1 reads SEHNR; CDR2 reads FQNEAQ (reference sequence). The CDR3 covers 15 residues. The CDR3 nucleotides are TGTGCCAGCAGCGGAACTAGCGGGGACGGGGAGACCCAGTACTTC. Amino acid sequence: CASSGTSGDGETQYF.

This clone was observed a handful of times. The genes are TRBV30 and TRBJ1-4; 7 bases are a match to TRBD1. The V gene end was trimmed by 0 bases and the J gene end by 8 bases; junction bases not matched to a gene: 3. Germline lookup yields CDR1 GTSNPN and CDR2 SVGIG (reference sequence). This CDR3 has 13 residues. CDR3 residues: CAWSVRRGEKLFF. CDR3 nucleotides: TGTGCCTGGAGTGTACGCAGGGGGGAAAAACTGTTTTTT.

The gene calls are TRBV19 and TRBJ2-2; maybe TRBD2 (5 bases). The CDR3 is made up of 13 amino acids. Germline values: CDR1 LNHDA, CDR2 SQIVND (reference sequence). V was clipped by 7 bases and J by 7 bases, with 13 bases between them. CDR3 bases: TGTGCCAGTACCAAGCCGGGAATCGGGGAGCTGTTTTTT. It yields the protein CASTKPGIGELFF.

In this sample, this clone turned up once. The gene calls are TRBV5-8 and TRBJ2-5; perhaps TRBD1 as D (6 bases). Germline lookup yields CDR1 SGHTS and CDR2 YDEGEE. Trimming cost V 4 bases and J 2 bases, with 12 bases left between them. The CDR3 sequence is 14 residues long. Written as DNA, the CDR3 is TGTGCCAGCAGCGACGGACAGCAGCAAGAGACCCAGTACTTC. This codes for CASSDGQQQETQYF.

The gene calls are TRBV18 and TRBJ2-7, with 7 bases matching TRBD1. This CDR3 spans 14 amino acids. Germline lookup yields CDR1 KGHSH and CDR2 LQKENI. J gave up 0 bases and V 2 bases, and 1 base lay outside the gene matches. The DNA for the CDR3 is TGTGCCAGCTCACCAAGGACAGGCTCCTACGAGCAGTACTTC. Its translation: CASSPRTGSYEQYF.

J is TRBJ2-2 and V is TRBV9; no clear D. CDR3 length: 15 amino acids. V was shortened by 1 base and J by 1 base, with 8 bases between the two germline ends. Germline assignment: CDR1 SGDLS and CDR2 YYNGEE. CDR3 DNA: TGTGCCAGCAGCGTAAGTCAGAGGAACACCGGGGAGCTGTTTTTT. Protein product: CASSVSQRNTGELFF.

The gene calls are TRBV29-1 and TRBJ2-5; possibly TRBD1 for D (5 bases). V dropped 0 bases and J dropped 2 bases, with 16 bases sitting between them. This CDR3 is built from 16 residues. Germline loops: CDR1 SQVTM, CDR2 ANQGSEA. CDR3 nucleotides: TGCAGCGTTGAAGATCAGGGCCGCTCTCTTCAAGAGACCCAGTACTTC. Protein: CSVEDQGRSLQETQYF.

V gene TRBV30 combines with J gene TRBJ2-7, with D possibly matching TRBD1 (6 bases). Deletions cut 4 bases from V and 1 base from J, with 8 bases between. Germline CDR1 and CDR2: GTSNPN and SVGIG (reference sequence). This CDR3 is built from 12 residues. This CDR3 reads CAWNRDSYEQYF. The CDR3 region has the DNA TGTGCCTGGAACAGGGATTCCTACGAGCAGTACTTC.

This chain joins TRBV11-1 and TRBJ2-3; TRBD2 aligns across 9 bases. V shed 1 base and J 2 bases; nucleotides not matched to a gene: 4. This CDR3 comprises 16 residues. Germline CDR1 reads SGHAT; CDR2 reads FQDESV (reference sequence). CDR3 sequence reads: CASSLGRLAVTDTQYF. CDR3 bases: TGTGCCAGCAGCTTAGGGAGACTAGCGGTCACAGATACGCAGTATTTT.

The V gene is TRBV5-1, the J gene TRBJ2-1, with D perhaps matching TRBD2 (5 bases). From germline, CDR1 is SGHRS and CDR2 YFSETQ. With 7 bases removed from V and 0 bases from J, the gap between germline ends came to 17 bases. The CDR3 runs to 16 residues. Written as DNA, the CDR3 is TGCGCCAGCGCAGCCAGGACTGACCTCTCCTACAATGAGCAGTTCTTC. This encodes CASAARTDLSYNEQFF.

The chain joins TRBV6-5 to TRBJ2-7; D is perhaps TRBD1 (6 bases). The CDR3 sequence is 14 residues long. CDR1 is MNHEY, CDR2 SVGAGI, per germline. Trimming removed 6 bases from V and 5 bases from J, with 17 bases in between. The DNA of the CDR3 is TGTGCCAGCAGGCAAGGCGTGGGGGCCCACGAGCAGTACTTC. Translation gives CASRQGVGAHEQYF.

This chain joins TRBV19 and TRBJ2-7; D is ambiguous. The germline V and J ends were trimmed by 3 bases and 5 bases, with 17 bases remaining between them. Germline V gene data show CDR1 as LNHDA and CDR2 as SQIVND (reference sequence). CDR3 length: 15 residues. DNA of the CDR3: TGTGCCAGTAGTATGTGGGCCGGCGTGGGGAACGAGCAGTACTTC. It specifies CASSMWAGVGNEQYF. Combining the CDR3 with reference TRBV19 and TRBJ2-7 gives the whole variable domain DGGITQSPKYLFRKEGQNVTLSCEQNLNHDAMYWYRQDPGQGLRLIYYSQIVNDFQKGDIAEGYSVSREKKESFPLTVTSAQKNPTAFYLCASSMWAGVGNEQYFGPGTRLTVT.

V and J are TRBV13 and TRBJ2-7; 9 bases map to TRBD1. V trimming: 5 bases; J trimming: 1 base; junction bases outside the gene matches: 9. Germline CDR1 PRHDT, CDR2 FYEKMQ (reference sequence). The CDR3 is 16 amino acids. Here the CDR3 reads CASSTTVGTGSYEQYF. Here the CDR3 DNA reads TGTGCCAGCAGCACCACCGTCGGGACAGGGTCCTACGAGCAGTACTTC.

The V call is TRBV18, the J call TRBJ1-3, with D perhaps TRBD1 (6 bases). Germline assignment: CDR1 KGHSH and CDR2 LQKENI. This CDR3 has 15 residues. V gave up 3 bases and J gave up 0 bases, with 9 bases separating them. The CDR3 reads CASSPRTDSGNTIYF. Written as DNA, the CDR3 is TGTGCCAGCTCACCGAGGACAGACTCTGGAAACACCATATATTTT.

V and J are TRBV6-6 and TRBJ2-2; D is uncertain. V gave up 5 bases and J gave up 3 bases, with 10 bases separating them. The V gene's germline CDR1 is MNHNY and CDR2 SVGAGI (reference sequence). The CDR3 is 14 residues long. CDR3 sequence reads: CASSPDAHTGELFF. In DNA form, the CDR3 reads TGTGCCAGCAGTCCCGACGCTCACACCGGGGAGCTGTTTTTT.

CDR3 amino acids: CASGNIATEAFF. For the CDR3, the DNA is TGTGCCAGCGGGAATATCGCCACTGAAGCTTTCTTT. The chain couples TRBV25-1 to TRBJ1-1; no definite D call. The V end lost 8 bases, the J end lost 4 bases, and 11 bases lay between the germline ends. Germline CDR1 reads MGHDK; CDR2 reads SYGVNS. This CDR3 is built from 12 residues.

The rearrangement links TRBV9 to TRBJ1-3; a possible D gene is TRBD1 (5 bases). Germline CDR1 SGDLS, CDR2 YYNGEE. This CDR3 contains 15 residues. Between the trimmed V and J ends, which lost 0 bases and 4 bases, there was a span of 11 bases. CDR3 region: CASSVEPGPGNTIYF. Written as DNA, the CDR3 is TGTGCCAGCAGCGTAGAACCAGGGCCAGGAAACACCATATATTTT.

The rearrangement joins TRBV27 to TRBJ2-7, with TRBD2 identical over 10 bases. The CDR3 runs to 14 residues. Germline V lookup: CDR1 MNHEY, CDR2 SMNVEV (reference sequence). J lost 7 bases, V lost 5 bases, and 8 bases had no gene match. The CDR3 DNA is TGTGCCAGCAGTAGGGAGCGGGGGGGCCGGGAGCAGTACTTC. It codes for CASSRERGGREQYF.